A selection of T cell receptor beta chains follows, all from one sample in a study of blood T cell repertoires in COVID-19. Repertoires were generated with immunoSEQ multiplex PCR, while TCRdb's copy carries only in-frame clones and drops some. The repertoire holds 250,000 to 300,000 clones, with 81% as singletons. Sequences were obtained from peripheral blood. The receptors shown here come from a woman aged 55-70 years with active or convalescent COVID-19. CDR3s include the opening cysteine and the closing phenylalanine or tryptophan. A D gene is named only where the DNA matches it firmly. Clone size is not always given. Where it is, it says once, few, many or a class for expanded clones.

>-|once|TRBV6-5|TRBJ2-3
CASSYSGGRTDTQYF
TGTGCCAGCAGTTACTCCGGGGGGCGCACAGATACGCAGTATTTT
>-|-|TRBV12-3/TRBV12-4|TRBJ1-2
CASSLGTWGYTF
TGTGCCAGCAGTTTAGGGACATGGGGCTACACCTTC
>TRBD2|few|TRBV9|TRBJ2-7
CAAPGLAGPFSYEQYF
TGTGCTGCTCCGGGACTAGCGGGTCCGTTCTCCTACGAGCAGTACTTC
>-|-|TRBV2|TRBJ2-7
CASSEGRGPTYEQYF
TGTGCCAGCAGTGAAGGGCGGGGGCCCACCTACGAGCAGTACTTC
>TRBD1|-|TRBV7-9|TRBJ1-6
CASSLGGQVSSPLHF
TGTGCCAGCAGCTTAGGGGGACAGGTTTCTTCACCCCTCCACTTT
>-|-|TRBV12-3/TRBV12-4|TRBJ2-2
CASSNRAGELFF
TGTGCCAGCAGTAACAGGGCCGGGGAGCTGTTTTTT
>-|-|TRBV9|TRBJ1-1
CASSAKVGAEKAFF
TGTGCCAGCAGCGCCAAAGTGGGGGCAGAAAAAGCTTTCTTT
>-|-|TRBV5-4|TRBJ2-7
CASRPGSSSYEQYF
TGTGCCAGCAGACCCGGGAGCAGCTCCTACGAGCAGTACTTC
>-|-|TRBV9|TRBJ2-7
CASSVSPDSYEQYF
TGTGCCAGCAGCGTTAGCCCCGACAGCTACGAGCAGTACTTC
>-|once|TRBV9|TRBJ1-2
CASSVEPQGIYGYTF
TGTGCCAGCAGCGTAGAACCCCAGGGAATTTATGGCTACACCTTC
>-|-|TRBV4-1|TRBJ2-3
CASSQDGNLVTDTQYF
TGCGCCAGCAGCCAAGACGGCAACCTAGTCACAGATACGCAGTATTTT
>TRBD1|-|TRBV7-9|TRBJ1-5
CASSTDRDLNQPQHF
TGTGCCAGCAGCACAGACAGGGATCTCAATCAGCCCCAGCATTTT
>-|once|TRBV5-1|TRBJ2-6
CASSLGYTGANVLTF
TGCGCCAGCAGCTTGGGTTACACTGGGGCCAACGTCCTGACTTTC
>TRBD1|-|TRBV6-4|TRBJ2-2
CASSQQGSDALFF
TGTGCCAGCAGCCAACAGGGGTCTGATGCGCTGTTTTTT
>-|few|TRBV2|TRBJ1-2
CASTDSFMSYTF
TGTGCCAGCACCGACAGCTTCATGAGCTACACCTTC
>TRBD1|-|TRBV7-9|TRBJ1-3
CASSSMTGAQNTIYF
TGTGCCAGCAGCTCCATGACAGGGGCGCAAAACACCATATATTTT
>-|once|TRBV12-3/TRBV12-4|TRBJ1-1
CASTILFGEAFF
TGTGCCAGCACCATCCTTTTCGGGGAAGCTTTCTTT
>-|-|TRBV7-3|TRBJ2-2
CASSLMAVENTGELFF
TGTGCCAGCAGCTTAATGGCGGTGGAAAACACCGGGGAGCTGTTTTTT
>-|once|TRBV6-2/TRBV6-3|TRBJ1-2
CASSYHSINYGYTF
TGTGCCAGCAGTTACCACAGCATTAACTATGGCTACACCTTC
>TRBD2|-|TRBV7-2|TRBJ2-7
CASSSKRGVSYEQYF
TGTGCCAGCAGCTCAAAGCGGGGGGTCTCCTACGAGCAGTACTTC
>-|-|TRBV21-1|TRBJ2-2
CASSRWSGQGVGTGELFF
TGTGCCAGCAGCCGATGGTCGGGACAGGGAGTGGGAACCGGGGAGCTGTTTTTT
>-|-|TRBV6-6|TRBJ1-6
CASSYSNWESSPLHF
TGTGCCAGCAGTTACTCGAACTGGGAGAGTTCACCCCTCCACTTT
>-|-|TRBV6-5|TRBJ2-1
CASIARTDNEQFF
TGTGCCAGCATCGCCCGGACAGACAATGAGCAGTTCTTC
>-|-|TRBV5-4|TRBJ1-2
CASSLAPRGRSYGYTF
TGTGCCAGCAGCTTGGCCCCACGGGGTCGGAGCTATGGCTACACCTTC
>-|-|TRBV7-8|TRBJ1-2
CASSPGQGTIYGYTF
TGTGCCAGCAGCCCGGGGCAGGGGACCATATATGGCTACACCTTC
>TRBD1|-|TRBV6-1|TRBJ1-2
CASSDRTGFGYTF
TGTGCCAGCAGTGACCGGACAGGGTTTGGCTACACCTTC
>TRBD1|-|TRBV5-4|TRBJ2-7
CASRRDRGRSYEQYF
TGTGCCAGCAGGCGAGACAGGGGGCGAAGCTACGAGCAGTACTTC
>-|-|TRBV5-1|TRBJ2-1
CASSLGIRLRENEQFF
TGCGCCAGCAGCTTGGGGATAAGACTACGGGAGAATGAGCAGTTCTTC
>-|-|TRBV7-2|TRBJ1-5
CASSLEAGPNNQPQHF
TGTGCCAGCAGCTTAGAGGCAGGGCCTAACAATCAGCCCCAGCATTTT
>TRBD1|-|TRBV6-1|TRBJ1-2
CASSERGQGSDSSDGYTF
TGTGCCAGCAGTGAAAGGGGACAGGGGAGCGATTCGAGTGATGGCTACACCTTC
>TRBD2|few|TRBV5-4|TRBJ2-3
CASSSAGRRGATDTQYF
TGTGCCAGCAGCTCGGCGGGGCGGCGGGGGGCCACAGATACGCAGTATTTT
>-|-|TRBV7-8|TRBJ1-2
CASSLASGAGGYTF
TGTGCCAGCAGCTTAGCGTCAGGGGCTGGAGGCTACACCTTC
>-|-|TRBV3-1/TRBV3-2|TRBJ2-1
CASSQDGWTYNEQFF
TGTGCCAGCAGCCAAGACGGGTGGACCTACAATGAGCAGTTCTTC
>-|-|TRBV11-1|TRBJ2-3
CASSRDSGTDTQYF
TGTGCCAGCAGCCGGGATTCGGGCACAGATACGCAGTATTTT
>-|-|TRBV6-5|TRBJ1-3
CASSPRGDSGNTIYF
TGTGCCAGCAGTCCTCGGGGGGACTCTGGAAACACCATATATTTT
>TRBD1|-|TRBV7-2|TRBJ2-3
CASSFGQADTQYF
TGTGCCAGCAGCTTCGGACAGGCGGATACGCAGTATTTT